This note documents a single T cell receptor beta chain sequence. Its antigen is currently unknown. V was clipped by 5 bases and J by 0 bases, with 17 bases between them. The CDR3 is 15 residues long. Germline V lookup: CDR1 GTSNPN, CDR2 SVGIG (reference sequence). The data are from a study of beta chain features in type 1 diabetes. Findings of the study overall: Short templates might get an advantage during PCR, and this would be equal in patients and controls. Shortening of TCRB CDR3s, moderate but significant, appeared in all four CD4+ subsets of Type 1 diabetes patients.

Expressed TCRB transcripts got sequenced, as all isolated RNA was reverse transcribed. Sequenced naive, central memory and regulatory T cell samples produced an average of around 4 million reads. This table comes from immunoSEQ multiplex PCR, and its TCRdb copy is limited to in-frame clones, with some not included. This sample has about 350,000 clones, with 15% to 20% found just once. This chain uses TRBV30 with TRBJ2-7; a weak D match, TRBD1 (6 bases). The sequenced material came from naive CD4+ T cells from blood. The TCR comes from a woman between 18 and 30 years old in good health. CDR3 loop: CAWGPRTARSYEQYF. CDR3 bases: TGTGCCTGGGGTCCTCGGACAGCTCGCTCCTACGAGCAGTACTTC.